This TCR beta chain appears in the sequencing data of a study of T-cell reconstitution after alpha-beta-depleted transplantation in children. CDR3 length: 12 amino acids. CDR1 MDHEN and CDR2 SYDVKM come from the germline V gene. This clonotype was seen ten or more times. Germline and junction disagree at one end, which may indicate a read error. As it was prepared, the TCRbeta library received unique molecular identifiers. In TCRdb, the PCR reads were re-called with MiXCR into one record per CDR3 protein. The data show roughly 100,000 distinct CDR3 sequences, roughly 6% seen once. The V call is TRBV28, the J call TRBJ2-1; 8 nucleotides match TRBD1. The specimen was PBMCs, mostly from graft donor cells, collected 60 days after TCRalphabeta/CD19-depleted stem cell transplant. The receptor's source is a female patient aged 2 to 10 who had a stem cell transplant for Fanconi anemia, so the T cells may come from the graft donor. The CDR3 is CASSFILGTGIF. Written as DNA, the CDR3 is TGTGCCAGCAGTTTCATTTTGGGGACAGGCATCTTC.